Listed below are T cell receptor beta chains from one sample, sequenced in a study of molecular identifiers for immune sequencing clone quantification. Each CDR3 protein gets one entry after TCRdb re-called the PCR reads with MiXCR. The table has about half a million distinct CDR3 sequences, around a fifth seen once. Source material: naive CD8+ T cells from blood, with Jurkat cell RNA spiked in. The receptors were sampled from a human donor in good health. Some libraries in this study had Jurkat cell RNA spiked in. Both conserved end residues are part of each CDR3. A D gene is named only where the DNA matches it firmly. Clone size is shown for a subset of rows, as once, few, many or a class of expanded clone.

CDR3 DNA: TGTGCCAGCAGCTTCCGGGACAGGGAAAACAATGAGCAGTTCTTC
CDR3 protein: CASSFRDRENNEQFF
clone size: NA
J gene: TRBJ2-1
CDR3 length: 15
V gene: TRBV7-8
D gene: TRBD1

CDR3 DNA: TGCGCCAGCAGCCAATTTAGTAGGGGAAGCGGGGAGCTGTTTTTT
CDR3 protein: CASSQFSRGSGELFF
clone size: NA
J gene: TRBJ2-2
CDR3 length: 15
V gene: TRBV4-3
D gene: NA

CDR3 DNA: TGTGCCAGCAGCTTAGTTTTTTTATCCGGGGAGCTGTTTTTT
CDR3 protein: CASSLVFLSGELFF
clone size: many
J gene: TRBJ2-2
CDR3 length: 14
V gene: TRBV7-9
D gene: NA

CDR3 DNA: TGTGCCAGCAGTTGGACAGGAGCCTACGAGCAGTACTTC
CDR3 protein: CASSWTGAYEQYF
clone size: few
J gene: TRBJ2-7
CDR3 length: 13
V gene: TRBV27
D gene: TRBD1

CDR3 DNA: TGTGCCAGCGCCTTCAGGTCTACCACCTACGAGCAGTACTTC
CDR3 protein: CASAFRSTTYEQYF
clone size: many
J gene: TRBJ2-7
CDR3 length: 14
V gene: TRBV27
D gene: NA

CDR3 DNA: TGTGCCAGCAGCTCCCTAGGAGGCACAGATACGCAGTATTTT
CDR3 protein: CASSSLGGTDTQYF
clone size: few
J gene: TRBJ2-3
CDR3 length: 14
V gene: TRBV7-9
D gene: NA

CDR3 DNA: TGTGCCAGCAGCTTCAGGGAGAAGGCCTACGAGCAGTACTTC
CDR3 protein: CASSFREKAYEQYF
clone size: many
J gene: TRBJ2-7
CDR3 length: 14
V gene: TRBV7-9
D gene: NA

CDR3 DNA: TGTGCCAGCAGGGGGGACAGCTCCTATAATTCACCCCTCCACTTT
CDR3 protein: CASRGDSSYNSPLHF
clone size: few
J gene: TRBJ1-6
CDR3 length: 15
V gene: TRBV2
D gene: TRBD1

CDR3 DNA: TGCAGCGCGCGGGACACCGGGGAGCTGTTTTTT
CDR3 protein: CSARDTGELFF
clone size: many
J gene: TRBJ2-2
CDR3 length: 11
V gene: TRBV29-1
D gene: NA

CDR3 DNA: TGCGCCAGCAGCCAAGAAACGAGCGCCTACAATGAGCAGTTCTTC
CDR3 protein: CASSQETSAYNEQFF
clone size: few
J gene: TRBJ2-1
CDR3 length: 15
V gene: TRBV4-3
D gene: NA

CDR3 DNA: TGTGCCAGCACCCCGGGACGTGGGGTGGCTTTCTTT
CDR3 protein: CASTPGRGVAFF
clone size: many
J gene: TRBJ1-1
CDR3 length: 12
V gene: TRBV2
D gene: NA

CDR3 DNA: TGCGCCAGCAGTCTTAGGTATAACACTGAAGCTTTCTTT
CDR3 protein: CASSLRYNTEAFF
clone size: NA
J gene: TRBJ1-1
CDR3 length: 13
V gene: TRBV23-1
D gene: NA

CDR3 DNA: TGTGCCAGCAGTGTGGGGACTCAGGGCGAGCAGTACTTC
CDR3 protein: CASSVGTQGEQYF
clone size: few
J gene: TRBJ2-7
CDR3 length: 13
V gene: TRBV27
D gene: NA

CDR3 DNA: TGCAGCGTTGATCCGGACGGACTCACAGATACGCAGTATTTT
CDR3 protein: CSVDPDGLTDTQYF
clone size: many
J gene: TRBJ2-3
CDR3 length: 14
V gene: TRBV29-1
D gene: NA

CDR3 DNA: TGCAGTGCAACGCTGCTGGTAACCTGCGAGCAGTACTTC
CDR3 protein: CSATLLVTCEQYF
clone size: few
J gene: TRBJ2-7
CDR3 length: 13
V gene: TRBV20-1
D gene: NA

CDR3 DNA: TGCGCCAGCTGCCAAGCTACTAGCGAAGTATACGAGCAGTACTTC
CDR3 protein: CASCQATSEVYEQYF
clone size: NA
J gene: TRBJ2-7
CDR3 length: 15
V gene: TRBV4-1
D gene: TRBD2

CDR3 DNA: TGTGCCAGCAGCGCCGGGACAGTGCACACAGATACGCAGTATTTT
CDR3 protein: CASSAGTVHTDTQYF
clone size: NA
J gene: TRBJ2-3
CDR3 length: 15
V gene: TRBV9
D gene: TRBD1

CDR3 DNA: TGTGTCAGCAGCTTAGGGACAATTCAAGAGACCCAGTACTTC
CDR3 protein: CVSSLGTIQETQYF
clone size: NA
J gene: TRBJ2-5
CDR3 length: 14
V gene: TRBV7-3
D gene: NA

CDR3 DNA: TGCAGTGCCCTTAAACTAGCGGGAGTTGGCGAGCAGTACTTC
CDR3 protein: CSALKLAGVGEQYF
clone size: few
J gene: TRBJ2-7
CDR3 length: 14
V gene: TRBV20-1
D gene: TRBD2

CDR3 DNA: TGTGCCAGTAGTGTGGGACTAGCGGGGGACACCGGGGAGCTGTTTTTT
CDR3 protein: CASSVGLAGDTGELFF
clone size: NA
J gene: TRBJ2-2
CDR3 length: 16
V gene: TRBV19
D gene: TRBD2

CDR3 DNA: TGCGCCAGCAGCCAAGATTGGGGGGGAGTCTACAATGAGCAGTTCTTC
CDR3 protein: CASSQDWGGVYNEQFF
clone size: few
J gene: TRBJ2-1
CDR3 length: 16
V gene: TRBV4-3
D gene: TRBD2

CDR3 DNA: TGTGCCAGCAGCTCTGAACCGAGCCCAGATACGCAGTATTTT
CDR3 protein: CASSSEPSPDTQYF
clone size: many
J gene: TRBJ2-3
CDR3 length: 14
V gene: TRBV7-3
D gene: NA

CDR3 DNA: TGTGCCAGCACCAACGGTCGGACAGGAGTCAATGAGCAGTTCTTC
CDR3 protein: CASTNGRTGVNEQFF
clone size: few
J gene: TRBJ2-1
CDR3 length: 15
V gene: TRBV11-2
D gene: TRBD1

CDR3 DNA: TGTGCCAGCAGCTTAGGTTTAGAAGGTACGCAGTATTTT
CDR3 protein: CASSLGLEGTQYF
clone size: many
J gene: TRBJ2-3
CDR3 length: 13
V gene: TRBV7-2
D gene: NA

CDR3 DNA: TGTGCCAGCAGCATAGGACTAGCGGGAGTAGAGACCCAGCACTTC
CDR3 protein: CASSIGLAGVETQHF
clone size: NA
J gene: TRBJ2-5
CDR3 length: 15
V gene: TRBV7-2
D gene: TRBD2

CDR3 DNA: TGTGCCAGCAGTCCAAGACGGAACACTGAAGCTTTCTTT
CDR3 protein: CASSPRRNTEAFF
clone size: many
J gene: TRBJ1-1
CDR3 length: 13
V gene: TRBV12-3/TRBV12-4
D gene: NA

CDR3 DNA: TGTGCCAGCAGCCCGACTAGCGGGGCATACAATGAGCAGTTCTTC
CDR3 protein: CASSPTSGAYNEQFF
clone size: many
J gene: TRBJ2-1
CDR3 length: 15
V gene: TRBV7-2
D gene: TRBD2

CDR3 DNA: TGTGCCAGCAGTTACAGGGACAGCTCCTACAATGAGCAGTTCTTC
CDR3 protein: CASSYRDSSYNEQFF
clone size: many
J gene: TRBJ2-1
CDR3 length: 15
V gene: TRBV6-5
D gene: TRBD1

CDR3 DNA: TGCGCCAGCAGCCAGGGCGGGGGAGGTGGATATAATTCACCCCTCCACTTT
CDR3 protein: CASSQGGGGGYNSPLHF
clone size: NA
J gene: TRBJ1-6
CDR3 length: 17
V gene: TRBV4-1
D gene: NA

CDR3 DNA: TGTGCCAGCATTAACTCGGGCGCAGGGTATCACGGGGAGCTGTTTTTT
CDR3 protein: CASINSGAGYHGELFF
clone size: many
J gene: TRBJ2-2
CDR3 length: 16
V gene: TRBV6-1
D gene: NA

CDR3 DNA: TGTGCCAGCAGCTTAGTTCAGGGGTATAGGGACGAGCGGTACTTC
CDR3 protein: CASSLVQGYRDERYF
clone size: NA
J gene: TRBJ2-7
CDR3 length: 15
V gene: TRBV7-9
D gene: NA

CDR3 DNA: TGTGCCAGCATCGGACAGCAGAACACTGAAGCTTTCTTT
CDR3 protein: CASIGQQNTEAFF
clone size: many
J gene: TRBJ1-1
CDR3 length: 13
V gene: TRBV13
D gene: NA

CDR3 DNA: TGTGCCAGCGGTTACCGGACGGAAGCCTACGAGCAGTACTTC
CDR3 protein: CASGYRTEAYEQYF
clone size: NA
J gene: TRBJ2-7
CDR3 length: 14
V gene: TRBV6-2/TRBV6-3
D gene: NA

CDR3 DNA: TGTGCCAGCAGTTACGCCGGCTCGAACACCGGGGAGCTGTTTTTT
CDR3 protein: CASSYAGSNTGELFF
clone size: NA
J gene: TRBJ2-2
CDR3 length: 15
V gene: TRBV6-2/TRBV6-3
D gene: NA

CDR3 DNA: TGCAGTGCTAGAGCTGAAACTAGCGGAAACGACAATGAGCAGTTCTTC
CDR3 protein: CSARAETSGNDNEQFF
clone size: few
J gene: TRBJ2-1
CDR3 length: 16
V gene: TRBV20-1
D gene: TRBD2

CDR3 DNA: TGCAGTGCTAGTATGGGGGCGCTTGAGCAGTACTTC
CDR3 protein: CSASMGALEQYF
clone size: many
J gene: TRBJ2-7
CDR3 length: 12
V gene: TRBV20-1
D gene: NA

CDR3 DNA: TGCAGCGTTGAAACGAGGGGGATTTCCTACGAGCAGTACTTC
CDR3 protein: CSVETRGISYEQYF
clone size: NA
J gene: TRBJ2-7
CDR3 length: 14
V gene: TRBV29-1
D gene: NA

CDR3 DNA: TGTGCCAGTACCCCGGGCCCCACGTACGAGCAGTACTTC
CDR3 protein: CASTPGPTYEQYF
clone size: NA
J gene: TRBJ2-7
CDR3 length: 13
V gene: TRBV19
D gene: NA

CDR3 DNA: TGTGCCAGCAGCTCCCCCCGGGTTGGCACTGAAGCTTTCTTT
CDR3 protein: CASSSPRVGTEAFF
clone size: NA
J gene: TRBJ1-1
CDR3 length: 14
V gene: TRBV11-2
D gene: NA

CDR3 DNA: TGCGCCAGCAGCCGAACGGCTTTCGAGGTAGCACGAGACAATGAGCAGTTCTTC
CDR3 protein: CASSRTAFEVARDNEQFF
clone size: many
J gene: TRBJ2-1
CDR3 length: 18
V gene: TRBV4-1
D gene: NA

CDR3 DNA: TGTGCCAGCAGCTTAGGGACACCGGGGCCCTACGAGCAGTACTTC
CDR3 protein: CASSLGTPGPYEQYF
clone size: few
J gene: TRBJ2-7
CDR3 length: 15
V gene: TRBV11-2
D gene: NA

CDR3 DNA: TGTGCCAGTGAACTACAGGGGTCGTACACCGGGGAGCTGTTTTTT
CDR3 protein: CASELQGSYTGELFF
clone size: NA
J gene: TRBJ2-2
CDR3 length: 15
V gene: TRBV19
D gene: TRBD1

CDR3 DNA: TGTGCCAGCAGTGAGGCCGTTAATCAGCCCCAGCATTTT
CDR3 protein: CASSEAVNQPQHF
clone size: few
J gene: TRBJ1-5
CDR3 length: 13
V gene: TRBV2
D gene: NA

CDR3 DNA: TGTGCCAGCAGCCACGGGGGCAGGCTGGGCCCGAACACTGAAGCTTTCTTT
CDR3 protein: CASSHGGRLGPNTEAFF
clone size: few
J gene: TRBJ1-1
CDR3 length: 17
V gene: TRBV7-9
D gene: NA

CDR3 DNA: TGCAGTGCTAGAGCAGACACAACCTACGAGCAGTACTTC
CDR3 protein: CSARADTTYEQYF
clone size: many
J gene: TRBJ2-7
CDR3 length: 13
V gene: TRBV20-1
D gene: NA

CDR3 DNA: TGCGCCAGCAACCAAGATATGGGGAGCTCCTACGAGCAGTACTTC
CDR3 protein: CASNQDMGSSYEQYF
clone size: NA
J gene: TRBJ2-7
CDR3 length: 15
V gene: TRBV4-3
D gene: NA

CDR3 DNA: TGTGCCAGCAGTCTAGGGAGTCTGGGGAACACTGAAGCTTTCTTT
CDR3 protein: CASSLGSLGNTEAFF
clone size: NA
J gene: TRBJ1-1
CDR3 length: 15
V gene: TRBV2
D gene: NA

CDR3 DNA: TGTGCCAGCAGCTACACAGGGGTCGCTCATTACCTTGAAGCTTTCTTT
CDR3 protein: CASSYTGVAHYLEAFF
clone size: many
J gene: TRBJ1-1
CDR3 length: 16
V gene: TRBV7-9
D gene: TRBD1

CDR3 DNA: TGTGCCAGCAGTTTAGGGGGCATCGGAGGGCCCCAGCATTTT
CDR3 protein: CASSLGGIGGPQHF
clone size: many
J gene: TRBJ1-5
CDR3 length: 14
V gene: TRBV12-3/TRBV12-4
D gene: NA

CDR3 DNA: TGCGCCAGCAGCCAAGACCGAGCGGGGACTTTCCAAGAGACCCAGTACTTC
CDR3 protein: CASSQDRAGTFQETQYF
clone size: many
J gene: TRBJ2-5
CDR3 length: 17
V gene: TRBV4-1
D gene: TRBD2

CDR3 DNA: TGTGCCAGCAGCGTAGAAGGGGCGGACACTGAAGCTTTCTTT
CDR3 protein: CASSVEGADTEAFF
clone size: few
J gene: TRBJ1-1
CDR3 length: 14
V gene: TRBV9
D gene: NA

CDR3 DNA: TGTGCCAGCAACTTGTACATGAATGGCTACACCTTC
CDR3 protein: CASNLYMNGYTF
clone size: NA
J gene: TRBJ1-2
CDR3 length: 12
V gene: TRBV5-6
D gene: NA